This entry lists 12 T cell receptor beta chains sequenced from one sample in a study of beta chain features in type 1 diabetes. Regarding the study as a whole: A moderate, significant TCRB CDR3 shortening appeared in type 1 diabetes across four CD4+ subsets.

The antigens these receptors bind are not known. The investigators reverse transcribed all of the isolated RNA, so they sequenced expressed TCRB transcripts. This table comes from immunoSEQ multiplex PCR, and its TCRdb copy is limited to in-frame clones, with some not included. This sample yields over 120,000 clones, of which less than 15% are seen a single time; roughly 1.4% belongs to the top ten. The sequenced sample was central memory CD4+ T cells from blood. These receptors all stem from a man aged 18 to 29 with type 1 diabetes.

The rearrangement uses TRBV5-4 and TRBJ2-3; weak D call: TRBD2 (5 bases). This CDR3 region has 13 residues. Germline loops: CDR1 SGHNT, CDR2 YYREEE (reference sequence). With 4 bases removed from V and 4 bases from J, the gap between germline ends came to 10 bases. This CDR3 reads CASSPGRADTQYF. In DNA, the CDR3 is TGTGCCAGCAGCCCTGGGCGGGCAGATACGCAGTATTTT.

The chain combines TRBV9 with TRBJ1-2, with 8 positions matching TRBD1. J was trimmed by 4 bases and V by 3 bases; bases with no gene match: 5. The CDR3 length is 14 residues. CDR1 is SGDLS, CDR2 YYNGEE, per germline. CDR3 region: CASSAAGGSYGYTF. DNA for the CDR3: TGTGCCAGCAGCGCCGCAGGGGGCAGCTATGGCTACACCTTC. Variable domain in full (rest from reference TRBV9 and TRBJ1-2): DSGVTQTPKHLITATGQRVTLRCSPRSGDLSVYWYQQSLDQGLQFLIQYYNGEERAKGNILERFSAQQFPDLHSELNLSSLELGDSALYFCASSAAGGSYGYTFGSGTRLTVV.

This clone was found a few times. The CDR3 carries no conserved terminal phenylalanine or tryptophan, so it likely arises from a read error. The DNA is left out, because the CDR3 cannot be placed on it with certainty; the CDR3 is given as TCRdb lists it. CDR3 region: CASSEALSTGKVL. V is TRBV6-1 and J is TRBJ2-7; TRBD1 was called by the table and not checked on the DNA. Germline CDR1 is MNHNS and CDR2 is SASEGT. Counting both end residues, the CDR3 totals 13 amino acids.

The table lists this clone with a few counts. This sequence joins TRBV6-5 and TRBJ1-1; tentative D call: TRBD1 (5 bases). CDR3 length: 13 amino acids. The V and J ends lost 11 bases and 1 base respectively, with 14 bases between them. Germline loops: CDR1 MNHEY, CDR2 SVGAGI. The CDR3 DNA sequence: TGTGCCGTGAGCAGACAGCCGAACACTGAAGCTTTCTTT. Protein product: CAVSRQPNTEAFF.

V and J are TRBV6-5 and TRBJ2-3; 8 bases match TRBD1. V lost 6 bases to trimming and J lost 5 bases; unmatched junction nucleotides: 10. The CDR3 covers 15 residues. The germline gives CDR1 MNHEY, CDR2 SVGAGI. The CDR3 region is CASRQTGASGDTQYF. CDR3 sequence (DNA): TGTGCCAGCAGGCAGACAGGGGCCTCCGGAGATACGCAGTATTTT.

V gene TRBV11-2 combines with J gene TRBJ1-1; unclear D gene. The V gene lost 1 base and the J gene lost 8 bases, with 5 bases spanning the gap. CDR3 length equals 11 residues. Germline V lookup: CDR1 SGHAT, CDR2 FQNNGV. CDR3 in amino acids: CASSLVTEAFF. CDR3 in DNA: TGTGCCAGCAGCTTAGTTACGGAAGCTTTCTTT.

This clone came up a few times. The chain joins TRBV6-1 to TRBJ2-1; 9 nucleotides match TRBD2. J was trimmed by 3 bases and V by 10 bases; bases with no gene match: 7. The CDR3 is 14 amino acids. In germline, CDR1 is MNHNS, CDR2 SASEGT. The CDR3 spells CANSGLADYNEQFF. CDR3 bases: TGTGCCAACTCGGGACTAGCCGACTACAATGAGCAGTTCTTC.

There are a few counts of this clone. This chain uses TRBV19 with TRBJ1-5, with D possibly TRBD1 on 5 matching bases. V lost 3 bases and J 0 bases, leaving 12 bases between the germline ends. The V gene's germline CDR1 is LNHDA and CDR2 SQIVND (reference sequence). The CDR3 runs 16 residues. The CDR3, as DNA: TGTGCCAGTAGTATTTTTGGGGGATATAGCAATCAGCCCCAGCATTTT. It yields the protein CASSIFGGYSNQPQHF. The variable domain in full, completed from reference TRBV19 and TRBJ1-5, reads DGGITQSPKYLFRKEGQNVTLSCEQNLNHDAMYWYRQDPGQGLRLIYYSQIVNDFQKGDIAEGYSVSREKKESFPLTVTSAQKNPTAFYLCASSIFGGYSNQPQHFGDGTRLSIL.

This clone came up a few times. The CDR3 spells CASSRGQGSAEAFF. CDR3 bases: TGTGCCAGCAGTCGAGGACAGGGGTCGGCTGAAGCTTTCTTT. The chain has TRBV6-6 and TRBJ1-1; 9 bases agree with TRBD1. The V gene's germline CDR1 is MNHNY and CDR2 SVGAGI (reference sequence). The CDR3 is made up of 14 amino acids. The trim removed 5 bases at V and 6 bases at J, leaving 7 bases unmatched.

This clone was detected a few times. The V gene is TRBV4-1, the J gene TRBJ2-7, with 9 bases aligning to TRBD1. CDR1 is MGHRA and CDR2 is YSYEKL in the germline V gene. The CDR3 runs 15 residues. V trimming: 3 bases; J trimming: 0 bases; junction bases outside the gene matches: 3. CDR3 region: CASSQGQGGSYEQYF. In nucleotides, the CDR3 is TGCGCCAGCAGCCAGGGACAGGGAGGCTCCTACGAGCAGTACTTC.

The V gene is TRBV7-2, the J gene TRBJ2-7, with a possible D match to TRBD1 (6 bases). The CDR3 covers 17 residues. V gave up 0 bases and J gave up 0 bases, with 15 bases separating them. Germline V CDR1 and CDR2: SGHTA, FQGNSA. The CDR3 sequence: CASSLAGHHASSYEQYF. The CDR3 DNA sequence: TGTGCCAGCAGCTTAGCGGGACATCACGCGAGCTCCTACGAGCAGTACTTC.

The chain carries TRBV6-5 and TRBJ1-1; no reliable D call. From germline, CDR1 is MNHEY and CDR2 SVGAGI. V lost 5 bases and J lost 4, with 2 bases in between. This CDR3 contains 10 residues. The CDR3 reads CASSGTEAFF. CDR3 DNA: TGTGCCAGCAGTGGCACTGAAGCTTTCTTT.